Sequencing of this T cell receptor beta chain was carried out in a study of shared clonotypes between healthy human individuals. Regarding the study as a whole: Clonotypes which were not shared had lower generation probabilities than clonotypes that all four donors shared.

Replicate PCRs run on sorted subsets employed around 200 ng DNA, some 33,000 T cell genomes. Original processing methods: ImmunoSEQ junction-only sequences lacked quality scores, so their filtering differed. The protocol was immunoSEQ multiplex PCR, while the TCRdb copy is restricted to in-frame clones and leaves out a portion. That table furnishes V, J and clone size, whereas the DNA furnished D and trimming. The table has under 2,500,000 clones, approximately 94% seen once. The V gene lost 10 bases and the J gene lost 8 bases, with 20 bases spanning the gap. The CDR3 spans 13 residues. Germline-derived CDR1 and CDR2 are ENHRY and SYGVKD. About this clone itself: The antigen is not known.

Sequencing was carried out using naive CD4+ T cells sorted from blood. Subset reported: CD45RA+ positively selected. The sequence derives from a young man in good health. The chain joins TRBV10-3 to TRBJ1-2; a possible D gene is TRBD1 (5 bases). The CDR3 here is CANGDSLVGGYTF. CDR3 in DNA: TGTGCCAACGGGGACTCCCTGGTTGGCGGCTACACCTTC.